Listed below are T cell receptor beta chains from one sample, sequenced in a study of somatic mutations in cytotoxic T cells in rheumatoid arthritis. The protocol was immunoSEQ multiplex PCR, while the TCRdb copy is restricted to in-frame clones and leaves out a portion. The sample yields under 20,000 clones, around 84% seen once. Material for sequencing was CD8+ T cells sorted from blood. These receptors all stem from a woman in her 40s with rheumatoid arthritis. Each CDR3 is given without its conserved first and last residue. D genes are given only for firm matches.

>TRBV6-5|12|NA
ASSYVTSTDTQY
>TRBV9|11|NA
ASRGSGEDTQY
>TRBV4-1|11|NA
ASAQASTDTQY
>TRBV5-4|12|TRBD2
ASSASGNRYEQY
>TRBV27|13|NA
ASSLYGGGGNEQF
>TRBV2|14|TRBD1
ASSYDRGDPTDTQY
>TRBV11-2|13|NA
ASSSSDREVYIQY
>TRBV2|9|NA
AIGTSYEQY
>TRBV6-5|13|TRBD1
ASSPGQGGGQPQH
>TRBV11-2|12|NA
ASSLNGAWDEQF
>TRBV7-2|14|TRBD2
ASSPWTSGLTYEQY
>TRBV9|13|TRBD1
ASSQTGGRFNEAF
>TRBV6-5|12|TRBD1
ASNPRQGQEEQY
>TRBV13|17|TRBD2
ASSSRDYEGGTVGYEQY
>TRBV5-1|9|NA
ASSLVEEQF
>TRBV19|13|TRBD2
ASSLGLAGIYTQY
>TRBV7-6|13|NA
ASSLTAGGGRIAF
>TRBV21-1|12|NA
ASSNRPEYTEAF
>TRBV7-8|13|NA
ASSLDQGSNQPQH
>TRBV30|12|NA
APLHRKNHYGYT